The 22 T cell receptor beta chains reported below all come from one sample, sequenced in a study of T cells after posttransplantation cyclophosphamide. Sequencing was performed with immunoSEQ multiplex PCR; in TCRdb, only in-frame clones are kept and a portion is missing. Recorded here are around 2,900 clones, none singletons. Treatment was busulfan-fludarabine conditioning, a marrow graft, and cyclophosphamide on days +3 and +4. This specimen was PBMCs, taken after allogeneic stem cell transplant with posttransplant cyclophosphamide. The receptors stem from a female patient over 55 who received an allogeneic stem cell transplant from a related donor and was CMV-positive. The graft donor may have given rise to some T cells.

This clone has a handful of counts. As DNA, the CDR3 is TGTGCCAGCAGCTTGTTCGGTGCTAGCACAGATACGCAGTATTTT. Protein product: CASSLFGASTDTQYF. The rearrangement uses TRBV5-4 and TRBJ2-3; D gene uncertain. Germline CDR1 and CDR2: SGHNT and YYREEE (reference sequence). CDR3 length: 15 residues. The V end was cut by 1 base, the J end by 0 bases, with 9 bases between.

Here the CDR3 reads CASSPGTGIAYEQYF. Written as DNA, the CDR3 is TGTGCCAGCAGCCCAGGGACAGGGATCGCCTACGAGCAGTACTTC. The chain carries TRBV9 and TRBJ2-7; TRBD1 aligns across 9 bases. V shed 4 bases, J shed 2 bases, and the junction held 7 bases outside the gene matches. Germline V gives CDR1 SGDLS, CDR2 YYNGEE. The CDR3 spans 15 residues.

This clone showed up many times. V is TRBV28 and J is TRBJ2-3; 9 nucleotides line up with TRBD2. The germline V gene has CDR1 MDHEN and CDR2 SYDVKM. This CDR3 comprises 12 residues. Trimming cost V 6 bases and J 14 bases; bases outside gene matches: 9. The CDR3 region is CASSRVGTSWYF. The CDR3 DNA follows: TGTGCCAGCAGCCGGGTAGGGACTAGCTGGTATTTT.

This clone has at least ten counts. This chain links TRBV7-9 with TRBJ2-5; 12 positions agree with TRBD2. CDR1 and CDR2 from the germline V gene are SEHNR and FQNEAQ (reference sequence). V dropped 5 bases and J dropped 4; count of bases not matched to a gene: 2. The CDR3 extends over 14 amino acids. The CDR3 nucleotides read TGTGCCAGCAGCCCGGGACTAGCGGGAGAGACCCAGTACTTC. Translated: CASSPGLAGETQYF.

The chain links TRBV5-1 to TRBJ2-5; 8 bases are a match to TRBD1. J was trimmed by 5 bases and V by 4 bases; bases with no gene match: 1. The CDR3 has 12 amino acids. Germline V gene data show CDR1 as SGHRS and CDR2 as YFSETQ. The DNA of the CDR3 is TGCGCCAGCAGCCGGGACAGGGAGACCCAGTACTTC. Its translation: CASSRDRETQYF.

This clone was seen many times. V usage is TRBV5-1 and J usage is TRBJ2-7, with a tentative D call TRBD1 (5 bases). CDR3 size: 13 residues. Germline V gene lookup returns CDR1 SGHRS and CDR2 YFSETQ. Deletions cut 5 bases from V and 0 bases from J, with 9 bases between. The CDR3 region is CASRTENSYEQYF. As DNA, the CDR3 is TGCGCCAGCAGGACAGAAAACTCCTACGAGCAGTACTTC.

This clone showed up many times. This chain joins TRBV27 and TRBJ2-1; the match to TRBD2 covers 10 bases. This CDR3 region has 13 residues. Per the germline V gene, CDR1 is MNHEY and CDR2 is SMNVEV (reference sequence). V dropped 7 bases and J dropped 10; count of bases not matched to a gene: 7. CDR3 region: CASTPLAGEEQFF. CDR3 sequence (DNA): TGTGCCAGCACCCCGCTAGCGGGAGAAGAGCAGTTCTTC.

This clone was seen ten or more times. The chain carries TRBV5-4 and TRBJ2-2, with a possible D match to TRBD1 (5 bases). The CDR3 sequence is 15 residues long. The V gene lost 4 bases and the J gene lost 3 bases, with 13 bases spanning the gap. Looked up from germline, CDR1 is SGHNT and CDR2 is YYREEE (reference sequence). CDR3 in amino acids: CASSHRQFDTGELFF. For the CDR3, the DNA is TGTGCCAGCAGCCACCGACAGTTCGACACCGGGGAGCTGTTTTTT.

This clone was recorded many times. The chain carries TRBV6-2 or TRBV6-3 and TRBJ2-7, with D maybe TRBD2 (6 bases). This CDR3 has 12 residues. V was pared by 10 bases and J by 5 bases, with 15 bases between. Germline V gives CDR1 MNHEY, CDR2 SVGEGT. The CDR3 DNA is TGTGCCACCCGGGGGTCAAGGCACGAGCAGTACTTC. It specifies CATRGSRHEQYF.

This clone came up many times. The CDR3 DNA follows: TGTGCCAGCAGTTACGGGACTAGCCCCTACAATGAGCAGTTCTTC. Amino acids: CASSYGTSPYNEQFF. V gene TRBV28 combines with J gene TRBJ2-1; 9 bases are shared with TRBD2. There are 15 residues in the CDR3. V gave up 4 bases and J gave up 2 bases; unmatched junction bases: 3. CDR1 and CDR2 from the germline V gene are MDHEN and SYDVKM.

This chain connects TRBV9 to TRBJ1-2; D might be TRBD1 (6 bases). Deletions cut 3 bases from V and 6 bases from J, with 12 bases between. Germline V gene lookup returns CDR1 SGDLS and CDR2 YYNGEE. CDR3 length equals 13 residues. The CDR3 coding sequence is TGTGCCAGCAGCGCTACAGGGAGGAATGGCTACACCTTC. Encoded protein: CASSATGRNGYTF.

At least ten counts were recorded for this clone. The V gene is TRBV29-1, the J gene TRBJ2-2, with TRBD1 identical over 7 bases. V trimming: 5 bases; J trimming: 0 bases; junction bases outside the gene matches: 9. CDR1 and CDR2 (germline): SQVTM, ANQGSEA. The CDR3 extends over 16 amino acids. The CDR3 DNA sequence: TGCAGCGTTAAGGCTTATGGGACAGCGAACACCGGGGAGCTGTTTTTT. It translates to CSVKAYGTANTGELFF.

By its share, this clone is medium-sized. CDR3 in amino acids: CASSFRLDGYTF. The CDR3 DNA reads TGTGCCAGCAGCTTTAGACTAGATGGCTACACCTTC. This chain connects TRBV5-6 to TRBJ1-2; D remains ambiguous. Germline values: CDR1 SGHDT, CDR2 YYEEEE. The CDR3 has 12 residues. With 2 bases removed from V and 6 bases from J, the gap between germline ends came to 8 bases.

This clone came up many times. V and J are TRBV6-1 and TRBJ2-1; TRBD2 matches at 8 bases. The CDR3 covers 15 residues. Germline V lookup: CDR1 MNHNS, CDR2 SASEGT. The V gene end was trimmed by 3 bases and the J gene end by 7 bases; junction bases not matched to a gene: 8. CDR3 nucleotide sequence: TGTGCCAGCAGTGACCGCGGTAGCGGGGCGAATGAGCAGTTCTTC. This encodes CASSDRGSGANEQFF.

This clone was seen ten or more times. The genes are TRBV14 and TRBJ2-7; 10 nucleotides align to TRBD1. The CDR3 is 13 amino acids. V trimming: 1 base; J trimming: 11 bases; junction bases outside the gene matches: 5. CDR1 and CDR2 (germline): SGHDN, FVKESK. Here the CDR3 reads CASSQAVTGGKYF. CDR3 sequence (DNA): TGTGCCAGCAGCCAAGCTGTGACAGGGGGCAAGTACTTC.

This clone was counted at least ten times. This chain links TRBV7-2 with TRBJ2-1; 9 nucleotides align to TRBD2. V dropped 7 bases and J dropped 0; count of bases not matched to a gene: 13. Germline-derived CDR1 and CDR2 are SGHTA and FQGNSA. There are 18 residues in the CDR3. CDR3 residues: CASNLRGGGAHSYNEQFF. In DNA, the CDR3 is TGTGCCAGCAACCTGAGGGGCGGGGGGGCCCACTCCTACAATGAGCAGTTCTTC.

Only a few counts were recorded for this clone. The V call is TRBV7-6, the J call TRBJ2-7; TRBD1 is a possible D gene (5 bases). Trimming took 1 base from V and 5 from J, leaving 12 bases between them. The CDR3 is 14 residues long. CDR1 is SGHVS, CDR2 FNYEAQ, per germline. CDR3 sequence (DNA): TGTGCCAGCAGCTTAGGAATGGGGCTGGACGAGCAGTACTTC. Amino acid sequence: CASSLGMGLDEQYF.

This clone has ten or more counts. The V call is TRBV20-1, the J call TRBJ1-2; 7 nucleotides agree with TRBD1. V was clipped by 5 bases and J by 3 bases; unmatched bases: 0. Germline values: CDR1 DFQATT, CDR2 SNEGSKA (reference sequence). The CDR3 covers 11 residues. The CDR3 spells CSAGQDYGYTF. CDR3 nucleotide sequence: TGCAGTGCTGGACAGGACTATGGCTACACCTTC.

V and J are TRBV9 and TRBJ2-2; TRBD1 matches at 8 bases. The ends lost 7 bases at V and 7 bases at J; junction bases unmatched: 9. CDR1 is SGDLS, CDR2 YYNGEE, per germline. This CDR3 is 14 amino acids long. The CDR3 here is CASGQGQGGGELFF. The CDR3 DNA sequence: TGTGCCAGCGGACAAGGACAGGGAGGCGGGGAGCTGTTTTTT. Variable domain in full (rest from reference TRBV9 and TRBJ2-2): DSGVTQTPKHLITATGQRVTLRCSPRSGDLSVYWYQQSLDQGLQFLIQYYNGEERAKGNILERFSAQQFPDLHSELNLSSLELGDSALYFCASGQGQGGGELFFGEGSRLTVL.

This clone was found many times. This sequence joins TRBV28 and TRBJ1-2; D gene ambiguous. Per the germline V gene, CDR1 is MDHEN and CDR2 is SYDVKM. The CDR3 consists of 12 residues. Trimming cost V 2 bases and J 8 bases, with 9 bases left between them. As DNA, the CDR3 is TGTGCCAGCAGTTTAGGGCAGGCGGGCTACACCTTC. This encodes CASSLGQAGYTF.

This clone was counted many times. The chain recombines TRBV5-4 with TRBJ2-7, with D perhaps being TRBD1 or TRBD2 (5 bases each). The germline V and J ends were trimmed by 0 bases and 2 bases, with 9 bases remaining between them. CDR1 and CDR2 (germline): SGHNT, YYREEE (reference sequence). The CDR3 sequence is 14 residues long. The CDR3 nucleotides read TGTGCCAGCAGCTTGGAGCAGGGAGCCTACGAGCAGTACTTC. Amino acid sequence: CASSLEQGAYEQYF.

This clone came up many times. This sequence joins TRBV7-2 and TRBJ1-6; 7 nucleotides agree with TRBD1. The CDR3 sequence is 17 residues long. Germline loops: CDR1 SGHTA, CDR2 FQGNSA. Trimming took 5 bases from V and 2 from J; bases not matched to a gene: 9. CDR3 sequence (DNA): TGTGCCAGCAGCGTAAGACAGGGTGGGACCTATAATTCACCCCTCCACTTT. Protein product: CASSVRQGGTYNSPLHF.